This TCR beta chain was sequenced during a study of cytomegalovirus exposure and HLA in healthy donors. Study observations and caveats: Most subjects' HLA-A and HLA-B alleles were reportedly predicted from TCR beta sequences.

J lost 5 bases, V lost 7 bases, and 8 bases had no gene match. The CDR3 runs 13 residues. Germline CDR1 is SGHRS and CDR2 is YFSETQ. Of note for this clone: What it recognizes is unknown.

Primers for the PCR totalled 60 Vbeta and 13 Jbeta. Sequenced by immunoSEQ multiplex PCR; TCRdb stores in-frame clones only, minus some. This sample has around 100,000 clones, with approximately 70% found just once. Sequencing input: PBMCs. The sequence derives from a young man in good health and CMV-seropositive. The chain recombines TRBV5-1 with TRBJ2-5; 7 bases agree with TRBD2. The CDR3: CASVLAGGETQYF. CDR3 in DNA: TGCGCCAGCGTTTTAGCGGGCGGGGAGACCCAGTACTTC.